The clone carrying this T cell receptor beta chain was detected only once. Antigen unknown. The ends lost 3 bases at V and 4 bases at J; junction bases unmatched: 10. CDR1 and CDR2 from the germline V gene are SQVTM and ANQGSEA. The CDR3 has 16 amino acids. Only in-frame clones appear in the TCRdb table, and some are missing; sequencing was by immunoSEQ multiplex PCR. The data contain roughly 170,000 clones, 88% of them singletons. The data stem from a study of T cell responses to AZD1222 COVID-19 vaccine. Study findings and constraints: Mostly white British, mostly female donors; authors suggested clonal diversity may be underestimated.

The starting material was peripheral blood, obtained on day 0 of AZD1222 vaccination. V and J are TRBV29-1 and TRBJ2-5, with 11 bases matching TRBD2. The source of this sequence is an adult in good health. The CDR3 loop is CSVETSGTPGRETQYF. The CDR3 DNA sequence: TGCAGCGTTGAGACTAGCGGGACCCCCGGAAGAGAGACCCAGTACTTC.